This T cell receptor beta chain stems from a study of control samples from healthy donors and cancer patients. Germline lookup yields CDR1 LGHNT and CDR2 FRNRAP. The CDR3 is 14 amino acids. V lost 9 bases and J 8 bases, leaving 20 bases between the germline ends. Generated by immunoSEQ multiplex PCR, the TCRdb table keeps only in-frame clones and is missing some. This table holds over 90,000 clones, around 88% found once. Sequencing was done on a sample of PBMCs. The TCR comes from a man between 60 and 70 years old with lung cancer. J is TRBJ2-1 and V is TRBV12-5, with D possibly matching TRBD1 (5 bases). The CDR3 DNA reads TGTGCTAGCGGCCCCGGAGACAGCTATCATGAGCAGTTCTTC. Protein sequence: CASGPGDSYHEQFF.